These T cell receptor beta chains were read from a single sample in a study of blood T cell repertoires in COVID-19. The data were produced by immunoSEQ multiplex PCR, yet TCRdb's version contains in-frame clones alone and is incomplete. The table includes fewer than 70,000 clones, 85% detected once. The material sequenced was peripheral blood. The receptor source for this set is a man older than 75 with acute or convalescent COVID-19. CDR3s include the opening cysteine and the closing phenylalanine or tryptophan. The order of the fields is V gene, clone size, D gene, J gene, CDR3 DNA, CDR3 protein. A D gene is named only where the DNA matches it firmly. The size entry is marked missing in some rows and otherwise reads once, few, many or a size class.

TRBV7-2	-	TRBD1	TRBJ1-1	TGTGCCAGCAGCTTAGGTGGAGGGACAGGCCGCGAAGCTTTCTTT	CASSLGGGTGREAFF
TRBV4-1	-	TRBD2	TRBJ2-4	TGCGCCAGCAGCCAAGACCGGGCGGGGGGTAAAAACATTCAGTACTTC	CASSQDRAGGKNIQYF
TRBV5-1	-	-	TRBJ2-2	TGCGCCGCATTTAGGACAGCCAACACCGGGGAGCTGTTTTTT	CAAFRTANTGELFF
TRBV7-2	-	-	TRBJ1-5	TGTGCCAGCAGCTTACAGGGCAGTATGAGCAATCAGCCCCAGCATTTT	CASSLQGSMSNQPQHF
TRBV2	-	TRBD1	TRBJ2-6	TGTGCCAGAACAGGGGCTGGGGCCAACGTCCTGACTTTC	CARTGAGANVLTF
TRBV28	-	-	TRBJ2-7	TGTGCCAGCAGTTTAAAACGGCCCTGGGGCCCCTACGAGCAGTACTTC	CASSLKRPWGPYEQYF
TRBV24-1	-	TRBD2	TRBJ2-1	TGTGCCACCATGGGAGGACTAGCATTATCGCAGTTCTTC	CATMGGLALSQFF
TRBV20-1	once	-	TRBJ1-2	TGCAGTGCTAGTGAGCAGTATGGCTACACCTTC	CSASEQYGYTF
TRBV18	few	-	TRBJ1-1	TGTGCCAGCTCACCACTCGGGGGGAGAACTTTCTTT	CASSPLGGRTFF
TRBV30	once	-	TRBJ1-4	TGTGCCTGGAGTGCGGAGCGCGTGGAAAAACTGTTTTTT	CAWSAERVEKLFF
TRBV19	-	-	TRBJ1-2	TGTGCCAGTAGTGCAGGTTTGGGCGGCTACACCTTC	CASSAGLGGYTF
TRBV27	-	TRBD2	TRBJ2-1	TGTGCCAGCACCCGGACTAGCGGGAAGGTGGTTGAGCAGTTCTTC	CASTRTSGKVVEQFF
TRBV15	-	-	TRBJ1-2	TGTGCCACCAGCAGTAGACCCACTACTAACTATGGCTACACCTTC	CATSSRPTTNYGYTF
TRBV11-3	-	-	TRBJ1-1	TGTGCCAGCAGCCCGCAGCCGGGGAACACTGAAGCTTTCTTT	CASSPQPGNTEAFF
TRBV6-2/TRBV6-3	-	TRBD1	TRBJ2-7	TGTGCCAGCAGTTCCTTGGACAGGACCTACGAGCAGTACTTC	CASSSLDRTYEQYF
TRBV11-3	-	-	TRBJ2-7	TGTGCCAGCAGCTTTGGTACGGGCGAGCAGTACTTC	CASSFGTGEQYF
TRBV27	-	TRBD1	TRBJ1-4	TGTGCCAGCACCTCAAGCTGGGACAGGGGTGAAAAACTGTTTTTT	CASTSSWDRGEKLFF
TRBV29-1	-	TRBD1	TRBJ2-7	TGCAGCGTTGAAAAGACGGACAGGCAATACGAGCAGTACTTC	CSVEKTDRQYEQYF
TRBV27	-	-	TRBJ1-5	TGTGCCAGCAGTTTCCGGGGGGAGTATCAGCCCCAGCATTTT	CASSFRGEYQPQHF
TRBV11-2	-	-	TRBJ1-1	TGTGCCAGCAGCTTAGCCGGGGTGAACACTGAAGCTTTCTTT	CASSLAGVNTEAFF
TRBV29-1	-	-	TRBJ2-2	TGCAGCGTCCGAGTGTCGATTCCCACCGGGGAGCTGTTTTTT	CSVRVSIPTGELFF
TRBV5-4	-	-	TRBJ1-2	TGTGCCAGCAGCTTGGCCCCAGGGGAGGGAGGGGGCTACACCTTC	CASSLAPGEGGGYTF
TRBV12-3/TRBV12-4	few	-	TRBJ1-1	TGTGCCAGCACCCGAGGTGGCACTGAAGCTTTCTTT	CASTRGGTEAFF
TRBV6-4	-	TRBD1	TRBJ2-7	TGTGCCAGCAGTAAGGACAGGGAATACGAGCAGTACTTC	CASSKDREYEQYF
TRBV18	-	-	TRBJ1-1	TGTGCCAGCTCGCCAAGACAGATATCGAACACTGAAGCTTTCTTT	CASSPRQISNTEAFF
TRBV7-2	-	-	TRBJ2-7	TGTGCCAGCAGCTTCCTAAGCAACAGTTACGAGCAGTACTTC	CASSFLSNSYEQYF
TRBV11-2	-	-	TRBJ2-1	TGTGCCAGCAGCCTAACCCACGGGAGCTCCTACAATGAGCAGTTCTTC	CASSLTHGSSYNEQFF
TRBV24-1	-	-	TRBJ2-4	TGTGCCACCAGTCCCAAGGGGTCCAAAAACATTCAGTACTTC	CATSPKGSKNIQYF
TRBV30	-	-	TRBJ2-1	TGTGCCTGGGTTCGGCAGGGGAGCTCCTACAATGAGCAGTTCTTC	CAWVRQGSSYNEQFF
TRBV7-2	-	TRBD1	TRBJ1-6	TGTGCCAGCAGCTTAACGCCGGGACAGATTTATTCACCCCTCCACTTT	CASSLTPGQIYSPLHF
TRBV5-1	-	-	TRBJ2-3	TGCGCCAGCAGCGAGTCTACAGATACGCAGTATTTT	CASSESTDTQYF
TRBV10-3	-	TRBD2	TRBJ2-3	TGTGCCATCAGGGGGACTAGCTTAGGAGATACGCAGTATTTT	CAIRGTSLGDTQYF
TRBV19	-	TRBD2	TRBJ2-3	TGTGCCAGTAGTATACGAGGGAGGGCAGATACGCAGTATTTT	CASSIRGRADTQYF
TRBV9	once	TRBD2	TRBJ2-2	TGTGCCAGCACCCCGCGCGCGGGAGACACCGGGGAGCTGTTTTTT	CASTPRAGDTGELFF
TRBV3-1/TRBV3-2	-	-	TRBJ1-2	TGTGCCAGCAGGCATCTTACAGATAACTATGGCTACACCTTC	CASRHLTDNYGYTF
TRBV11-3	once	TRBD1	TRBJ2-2	TGTGCCAGCAGCCCAGGGGGCTCGTACGGGGAGCTGTTTTTT	CASSPGGSYGELFF
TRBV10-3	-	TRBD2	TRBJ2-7	TGTGCCATCAGTGAGCAGGCTAGCGGTGCCTACGAGCAGTACTTC	CAISEQASGAYEQYF
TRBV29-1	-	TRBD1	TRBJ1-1	TGCAGCGGCCACAGGGGCCTGAACACTGAAGCTTTCTTT	CSGHRGLNTEAFF
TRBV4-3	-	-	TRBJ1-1	TGCGCCCGCAGCCGGGGGGGAGACACTGAAGCTTTCTTT	CARSRGGDTEAFF
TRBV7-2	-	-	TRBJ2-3	TGTGCCAGCAGCCCACGCAGCGGGTACACAGATACGCAGTATTTT	CASSPRSGYTDTQYF
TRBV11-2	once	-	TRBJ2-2	TGTGCCAGCCGTACTTTCGACTGGGGGCGGGCCCCCGGGGAGCTGTTTTTT	CASRTFDWGRAPGELFF
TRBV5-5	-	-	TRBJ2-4	TGTGCCAGCAGCTTCCAGGGGGCCAAAAACATTCAGTACTTC	CASSFQGAKNIQYF
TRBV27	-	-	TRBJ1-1	TGTGCCAGCAGTTTATATTCCTACAAACCCCAGGCCGCTTTCTTT	CASSLYSYKPQAAFF
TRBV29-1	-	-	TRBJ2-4	TGCAGCGTTGGACAGACAAACATTCAGTACTTC	CSVGQTNIQYF
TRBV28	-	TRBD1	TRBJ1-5	TGTGCCAGCAGTTTAAATGGGCCGGGACAGGGGTTTCAGCCCCAGCATTTT	CASSLNGPGQGFQPQHF
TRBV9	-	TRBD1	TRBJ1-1	TGTGCCAGCAGCGGAGCAGGGGGAAGGAACACTGAAGCTTTCTTT	CASSGAGGRNTEAFF
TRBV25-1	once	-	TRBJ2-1	TGTGCCAGCAGTGCCCTTTGGGGGCGCGAGCAGTTCTTC	CASSALWGREQFF
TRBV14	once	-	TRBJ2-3	TGTGCCAGCAGCCCTCCCCCCCCCACAGATACGCAGTATTTT	CASSPPPPTDTQYF
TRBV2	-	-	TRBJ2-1	TGTGCCAGCAATGTGGAGGCCGGCAATGAGCAGTTCTTC	CASNVEAGNEQFF